These T cell receptor beta chains were read from a single sample in a study of early T cells in non-severe SARS-CoV-2 infection. TCRdb fed the 5' RACE reads into MiXCR, producing one record per CDR3 protein. This table has more than 65,000 distinct CDR3 sequences, 9% to 15% appearing once. Sequenced sample: whole blood. Receptors originate from an adult who was a healthcare worker with PCR-confirmed SARS-CoV-2 infection or an uninfected control (not recorded which). The CDR3 runs from the conserved cysteine through the conserved F or W. D genes are given only for firm matches. Where a row states a size, it is once, few, many or the class of an expanded clone; other rows omit it.

TRBJ2-3 | NA | 16 | many | TRBV24-1 | TGTGCCACCAGTGATTTGCTCGGGAAAGGAACAGATACGCAGTATTTT | CATSDLLGKGTDTQYF
TRBJ2-1 | NA | 15 | many | TRBV7-3 | TGTGCCAGCAGCTCTGCGGGTAGCGGTTACAATGAGCAGTTCTTC | CASSSAGSGYNEQFF
TRBJ2-3 | NA | 11 | many | TRBV29-1 | TGCAGCGTTACGACTCGAGATACGCAGTATTTT | CSVTTRDTQYF
TRBJ2-1 | TRBD1 | 14 | NA | TRBV2 | TGTGCCAGCAGTTGGACAGGGAGTATTAATGAGCAGTTCTTC | CASSWTGSINEQFF
TRBJ1-3 | NA | 14 | NA | TRBV30 | TGTGCCTGGAGCGACACAGGGTCTGGAAACACCATATATTTT | CAWSDTGSGNTIYF
TRBJ2-3 | TRBD2 | 15 | NA | TRBV28 | TGTGCCAGCAGTTTATTAAAGGGAGGGGCAGATACGCAGTATTTT | CASSLLKGGADTQYF
TRBJ1-1 | NA | 16 | many | TRBV4-1 | TGCGCCAGCAGCCCAGGCGCGGGGCTGATGAACACTGAAGCTTTCTTT | CASSPGAGLMNTEAFF
TRBJ2-4 | NA | 15 | many | TRBV9 | TGTGCCAGCAGCGTGGGCAGGGGGGAAGAAAACATTCAGTACTTC | CASSVGRGEENIQYF
TRBJ2-3 | NA | 11 | many | TRBV10-3 | TGTGCCATCAGTGCAGGAGATACGCAGTATTTT | CAISAGDTQYF
TRBJ2-7 | NA | 14 | many | TRBV28 | TGTGCCAGCAGTTTATTGGGCTTCTCCTACGAGCAGTACTTC | CASSLLGFSYEQYF
TRBJ2-1 | NA | 18 | many | TRBV7-6 | TGTGCCAGCAGCTTCAGCCGGAGCGGAACCAGCTCCTACAATGAGCAGTTCTTC | CASSFSRSGTSSYNEQFF
TRBJ1-1 | NA | 15 | NA | TRBV7-6 | TGTGCCAGCAGCTTAGTCCCGACAGCGAACACTGAAGCTTTCTTT | CASSLVPTANTEAFF
TRBJ2-2 | TRBD1 | 16 | many | TRBV5-1 | TGCGCCAGCAGCCCGACAATCGGGACAGGGGCCGGGGAGCTGTTTTTT | CASSPTIGTGAGELFF
TRBJ1-6 | NA | 12 | few | TRBV27 | TGTGCCAGCAGTTTAAATAATTCACCCCTCCACTTT | CASSLNNSPLHF
TRBJ2-2 | NA | 13 | many | TRBV29-1 | TGCAGCGTTGCACCGCAGAACACCGGGGAGCTGTTTTTT | CSVAPQNTGELFF
TRBJ2-7 | TRBD1 | 15 | many | TRBV20-1 | TGCAGTGCTAGAGATAACAACAGGGGGTTCTACGAGCAGTACTTC | CSARDNNRGFYEQYF
TRBJ1-5 | TRBD1 | 16 | few | TRBV7-6 | TGTGCCAGCAGCTTAGCTTGGGACAGCGACGGTCAGCCCCAGCATTTT | CASSLAWDSDGQPQHF
TRBJ2-1 | TRBD2 | 14 | NA | TRBV9 | TGTGCCAGCAGCGTAGGTGCGGGAGGGCATGAGCAGTTCTTC | CASSVGAGGHEQFF
TRBJ2-1 | TRBD2 | 16 | NA | TRBV6-5 | TGTGCCAGCAGTTACTGGGGCGGGAGCGGCTACAATGAGCAGTTCTTC | CASSYWGGSGYNEQFF
TRBJ2-1 | TRBD1 | 14 | NA | TRBV7-9 | TGTGCCAGCAGCAACGACAGGGGCTACAATGAGCAGTTCTTC | CASSNDRGYNEQFF
TRBJ2-1 | NA | 18 | few | TRBV28 | TGTGCCAGCAGTTTAGGTCCATTAGGGGGAATCTCCTACAATGAGCAGTTCTTC | CASSLGPLGGISYNEQFF
TRBJ2-3 | TRBD2 | 15 | many | TRBV6-4 | TGTGCCAGCAGTAAAGCGGGAGGCGGCACAGATACGCAGTATTTT | CASSKAGGGTDTQYF
TRBJ2-1 | NA | 18 | many | TRBV20-1 | TGCAGTGCTACCCCGAAGGGCTTATTGTTCAGCGCCTACAATGAGCAGTTCTTC | CSATPKGLLFSAYNEQFF
TRBJ1-5 | NA | 14 | many | TRBV19 | TGTGCCAGTAGCCTCCGGGACACCAATCAGCCCCAGCATTTT | CASSLRDTNQPQHF
TRBJ1-2 | NA | 13 | NA | TRBV10-3 | TGTGCCATCAGTGAAAGGACTGGCTATGGCTACACCTTC | CAISERTGYGYTF
TRBJ2-1 | NA | 12 | NA | TRBV27 | TGTGCCAGCAGTTCCCGGACTGGCGAGCAGTTCTTC | CASSSRTGEQFF
TRBJ2-7 | NA | 12 | NA | TRBV3-1 | TGTGCCAGCAGCCGGTTTACGGGAGAGCAGTACTTC | CASSRFTGEQYF
TRBJ2-7 | NA | 13 | few | TRBV29-1 | TGCAGCACCTGGACGGATTCTACCTACGAGCAGTACTTC | CSTWTDSTYEQYF
TRBJ2-7 | NA | 13 | few | TRBV24-1 | TGTGCCACCAGTGATTTAACGGGATCCGAGCAGTACTTC | CATSDLTGSEQYF
TRBJ1-1 | NA | 14 | many | TRBV10-2 | TGCGCCAGCAGTGAGGACCCTTTATACACTGAAGCTTTCTTT | CASSEDPLYTEAFF
TRBJ2-7 | TRBD2 | 15 | NA | TRBV7-9 | TGTGCCAGCAGTTCCACCGGGACTAGGGGCTACGAGCAGTACTTC | CASSSTGTRGYEQYF
TRBJ2-1 | TRBD2 | 15 | many | TRBV11-2 | TGTGCCAGCACCTTGACTAGCGGGAGGACCAATGAGCAGTTCTTC | CASTLTSGRTNEQFF
TRBJ1-2 | TRBD1 | 13 | many | TRBV28 | TGTGCCAGCAGGGGAGACAGGGTCTATGGCTACACCTTC | CASRGDRVYGYTF
TRBJ2-5 | NA | 14 | few | TRBV28 | TGTGCCAGCAGTTTTGGGGGACCCCAAGAGACCCAGTACTTC | CASSFGGPQETQYF
TRBJ2-3 | NA | 13 | many | TRBV19 | TGTGCCAGCGCTCTGATTGGTACAGATACGCAGTATTTT | CASALIGTDTQYF
TRBJ2-5 | NA | 10 | many | TRBV29-1 | TGCAGCGCAGGGCAAGAGACCCAGTACTTC | CSAGQETQYF
TRBJ2-7 | TRBD2 | 19 | once | TRBV7-9 | TGTGCCAGCAGCACGTCCGGGACTAGCGGAAGGTCTTTCTCCTACGAGCAGTACTTC | CASSTSGTSGRSFSYEQYF
TRBJ2-1 | NA | 13 | many | TRBV27 | TGTGCCAGCAGTTTATTCTCCTACAATGAGCAGTTCTTC | CASSLFSYNEQFF
TRBJ2-3 | TRBD2 | 18 | NA | TRBV28 | TGTGCCAGCAGCTTCCCGCCCTGGCCTAGCGGGGCCACAGATACGCAGTATTTT | CASSFPPWPSGATDTQYF
TRBJ2-5 | TRBD1 | 14 | many | TRBV2 | TGTGCCAGCAGTGCGAACAGGGGTGAGGAGACCCAGTACTTC | CASSANRGEETQYF
TRBJ2-3 | TRBD2 | 20 | many | TRBV10-3 | TGTGCCATCAGTGAGTCGATTCGAATAGACGGGAGGGCCACGACAGATACGCAGTATTTT | CAISESIRIDGRATTDTQYF
TRBJ2-7 | NA | 12 | few | TRBV2 | TGTGCCAGCAGGACAGATTCCTACGAGCAGTACTTC | CASRTDSYEQYF
TRBJ2-4 | NA | 13 | many | TRBV3-1 | TGTGCCAGCAGCCAAGTCGGAGGACTCCGGCAGTACTTC | CASSQVGGLRQYF
TRBJ2-1 | TRBD2 | 15 | many | TRBV6-6 | TGTGCCAGCAGCCAAGCGGGACCCTCCTACAATGAGCAGTTCTTC | CASSQAGPSYNEQFF
TRBJ1-1 | NA | 14 | many | TRBV5-1 | TGCGCCAGCAGATACGGAGGGGCGCGGACTGAAGCTTTCTTT | CASRYGGARTEAFF
TRBJ2-4 | NA | 13 | many | TRBV7-2 | TGTGCCAGCAGCCGCCGGACAAAAAACATTCAGTACTTC | CASSRRTKNIQYF
TRBJ2-1 | TRBD2 | 16 | few | TRBV20-1 | TGCAGTGCTAGCAAGCAGGGCTGGACTAGCGCCAATGAGCAGTTCTTC | CSASKQGWTSANEQFF
TRBJ2-1 | TRBD2 | 15 | NA | TRBV12-3/TRBV12-4 | TGTGCCAGCAGCCGGCCCGGACTAGCAAATAATGAGCAGTTCTTC | CASSRPGLANNEQFF
TRBJ2-3 | TRBD1 | 16 | many | TRBV18 | TGTGCCAGCTCACCTAACGGACAGGGAGGCACAGATACGCAGTATTTT | CASSPNGQGGTDTQYF
TRBJ2-1 | NA | 16 | few | TRBV11-3 | TGTGCCAGCAGCTTAGGTTCGGCGGTTCCCTACAATGAGCAGTTCTTC | CASSLGSAVPYNEQFF
TRBJ2-7 | NA | 13 | many | TRBV7-6 | TGTGCCAGCAGCCCCCGGCCGACCTACGAGCAGTACTTC | CASSPRPTYEQYF
TRBJ1-1 | TRBD1 | 12 | few | TRBV7-9 | TGTGTCAGCAGCTTAGGGGGCGTTGAAGCTTTCTTT | CVSSLGGVEAFF
TRBJ1-5 | NA | 12 | NA | TRBV27 | TGTGCCAGCAGTTTGGTAGGACAGCCCCAGCATTTT | CASSLVGQPQHF
TRBJ2-2 | TRBD1 | 16 | NA | TRBV28 | TGTGCCAGCAGCCCTGAGGGGGCACGGAACACCGGGGAGCTGTTTTTT | CASSPEGARNTGELFF
TRBJ2-7 | TRBD2 | 14 | few | TRBV6-2/TRBV6-3 | TGTGCCACCCTGTCGACTAGCGGGGCCTACGAGCAGTACTTC | CATLSTSGAYEQYF
TRBJ2-7 | TRBD2 | 15 | few | TRBV20-1 | TGCAGTGCTAGATGGCGACTAGCGGGAGATTACGAGCAGTACTTC | CSARWRLAGDYEQYF
TRBJ2-2 | TRBD2 | 16 | NA | TRBV19 | TGTGCCAGTATGGAATTGGCGGGAGGGGACACCGGGGAGCTGTTTTTT | CASMELAGGDTGELFF